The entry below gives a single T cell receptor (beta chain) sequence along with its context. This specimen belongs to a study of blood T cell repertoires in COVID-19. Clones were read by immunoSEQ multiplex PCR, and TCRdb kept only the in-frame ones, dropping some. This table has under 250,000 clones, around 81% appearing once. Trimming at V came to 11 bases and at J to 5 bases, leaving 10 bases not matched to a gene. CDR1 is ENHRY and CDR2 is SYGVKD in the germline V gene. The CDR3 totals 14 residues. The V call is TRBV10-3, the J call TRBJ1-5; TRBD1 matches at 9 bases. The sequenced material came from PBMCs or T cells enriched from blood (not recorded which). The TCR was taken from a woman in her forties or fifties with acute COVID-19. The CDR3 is CAVARTGEDQPQHF. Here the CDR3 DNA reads TGTGCCGTCGCGCGGACAGGGGAGGATCAGCCCCAGCATTTT.